This T cell receptor beta chain was recorded in a study of neoadjuvant anti-PD-1 for oral cavity cancer. Overall study: Patients without progression got a fourth dose around day 43. Broader study findings: Higher pretreatment Treg/Th17 ratios tracked higher pretreatment blood clonality.

Germline V gene data show CDR1 as SNHLY and CDR2 as FYNNEI. The CDR3 runs to 14 residues. With 5 bases clipped from V and 0 bases from J, the junction kept 1 base outside the gene matches. Most PBMC samples had 480 ng input DNA in six replicates. Clones were read by immunoSEQ multiplex PCR, and TCRdb kept only the in-frame ones, dropping some. The data show tens of thousands of clones, approximately 82% seen once. As concerns this clone: The antigen is unknown.

The chain has TRBV2 and TRBJ1-2, with 9 bases matching TRBD1. The sequencing here drew on PBMCs, taken before nivolumab (anti-PD-1) treatment. The TCR comes from a person between 40 and 80 years old with oral cavity squamous cell carcinoma. This CDR3 reads CASSRQGANYGYTF. In nucleotides, the CDR3 is TGTGCCAGCAGTAGACAGGGGGCTAACTATGGCTACACCTTC.